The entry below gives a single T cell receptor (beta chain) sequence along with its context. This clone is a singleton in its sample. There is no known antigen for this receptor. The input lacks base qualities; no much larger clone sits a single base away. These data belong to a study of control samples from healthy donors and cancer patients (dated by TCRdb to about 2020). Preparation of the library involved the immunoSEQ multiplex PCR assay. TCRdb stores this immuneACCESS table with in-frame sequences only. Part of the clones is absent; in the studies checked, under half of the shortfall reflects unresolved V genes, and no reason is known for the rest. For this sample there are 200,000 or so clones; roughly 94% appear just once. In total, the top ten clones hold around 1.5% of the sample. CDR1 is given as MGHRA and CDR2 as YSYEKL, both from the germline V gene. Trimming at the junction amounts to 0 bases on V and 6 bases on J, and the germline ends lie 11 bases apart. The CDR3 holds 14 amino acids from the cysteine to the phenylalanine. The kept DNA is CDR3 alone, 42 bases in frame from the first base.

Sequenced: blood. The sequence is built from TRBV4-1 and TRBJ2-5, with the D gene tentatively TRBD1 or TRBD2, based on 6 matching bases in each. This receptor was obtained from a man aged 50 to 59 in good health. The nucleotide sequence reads TGCGCCAGCAGCCAAGAAGGGGGGCGTAAGACCCAGTACTTC. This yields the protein CASSQEGGRKTQYF.